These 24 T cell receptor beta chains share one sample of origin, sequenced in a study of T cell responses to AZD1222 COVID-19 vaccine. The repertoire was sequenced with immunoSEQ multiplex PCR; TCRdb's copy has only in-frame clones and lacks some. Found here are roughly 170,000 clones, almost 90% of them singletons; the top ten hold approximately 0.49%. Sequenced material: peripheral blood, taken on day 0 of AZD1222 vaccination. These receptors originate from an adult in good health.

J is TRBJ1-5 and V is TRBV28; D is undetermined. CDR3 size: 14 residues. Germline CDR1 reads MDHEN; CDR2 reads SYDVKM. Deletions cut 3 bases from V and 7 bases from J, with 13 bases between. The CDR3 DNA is TGTGCCAGCAGTTTGGTCTCTCCTAGCCAGCCCCAGCATTTT. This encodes CASSLVSPSQPQHF.

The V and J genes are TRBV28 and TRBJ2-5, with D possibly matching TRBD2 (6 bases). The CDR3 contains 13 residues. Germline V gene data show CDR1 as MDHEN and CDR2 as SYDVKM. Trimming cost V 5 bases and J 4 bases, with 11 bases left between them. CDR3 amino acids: CASSRGGVETQYF. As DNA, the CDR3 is TGTGCCAGCAGTAGAGGAGGGGTAGAGACCCAGTACTTC. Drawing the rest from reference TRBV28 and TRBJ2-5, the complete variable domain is DVKVTQSSRYLVKRTGEKVFLECVQDMDHENMFWYRQDPGLGLRLIYFSYDVKMKEKGDIPEGYSVSREKKERFSLILESASTNQTSMYLCASSRGGVETQYFGPGTRLLVL.

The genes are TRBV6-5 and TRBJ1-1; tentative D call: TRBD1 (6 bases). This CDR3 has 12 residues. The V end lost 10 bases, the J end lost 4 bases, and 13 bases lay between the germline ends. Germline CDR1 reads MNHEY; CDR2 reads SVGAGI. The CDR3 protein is CAIEQGGTEAFF. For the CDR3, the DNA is TGTGCCATCGAACAGGGAGGCACTGAAGCTTTCTTT.

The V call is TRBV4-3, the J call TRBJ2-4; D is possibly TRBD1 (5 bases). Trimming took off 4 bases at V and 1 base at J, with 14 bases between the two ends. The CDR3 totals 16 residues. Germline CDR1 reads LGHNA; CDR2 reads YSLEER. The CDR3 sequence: CASSPGINPAKNIQYF. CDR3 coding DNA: TGCGCCAGCAGCCCAGGGATTAATCCTGCCAAAAACATTCAGTACTTC.

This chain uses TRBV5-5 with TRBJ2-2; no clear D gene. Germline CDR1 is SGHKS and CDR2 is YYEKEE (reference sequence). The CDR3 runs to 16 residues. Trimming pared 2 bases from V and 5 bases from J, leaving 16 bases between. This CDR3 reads CASSFSSWGETGELFF. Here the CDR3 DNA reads TGTGCCAGCAGCTTTTCGAGCTGGGGTGAAACCGGGGAGCTGTTTTTT.

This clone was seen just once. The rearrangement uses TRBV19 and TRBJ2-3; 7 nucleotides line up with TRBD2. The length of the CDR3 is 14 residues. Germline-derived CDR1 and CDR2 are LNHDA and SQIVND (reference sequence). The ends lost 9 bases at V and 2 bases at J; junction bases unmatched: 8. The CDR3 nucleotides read TGTGCCAGCTCTCCGGGACTACACACAGATACGCAGTATTTT. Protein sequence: CASSPGLHTDTQYF.

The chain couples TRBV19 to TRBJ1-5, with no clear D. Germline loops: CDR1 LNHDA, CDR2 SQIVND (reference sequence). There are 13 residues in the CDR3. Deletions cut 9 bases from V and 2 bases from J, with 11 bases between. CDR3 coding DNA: TGTGCCAGCAGGAGGACCCGCAATCAGCCCCAGCATTTT. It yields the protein CASRRTRNQPQHF.

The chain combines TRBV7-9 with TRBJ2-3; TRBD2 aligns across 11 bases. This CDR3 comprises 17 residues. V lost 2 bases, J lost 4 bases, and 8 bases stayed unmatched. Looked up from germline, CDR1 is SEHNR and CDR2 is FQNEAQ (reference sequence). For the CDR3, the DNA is TGTGCCAGCAGCTTAAATGGGCTAGCGGGGGGTCCAGATACGCAGTATTTT. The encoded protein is CASSLNGLAGGPDTQYF.

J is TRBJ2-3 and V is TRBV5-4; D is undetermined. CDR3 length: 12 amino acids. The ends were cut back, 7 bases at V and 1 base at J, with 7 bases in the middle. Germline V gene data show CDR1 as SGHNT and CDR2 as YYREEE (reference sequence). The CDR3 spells CASASGTDTQYF. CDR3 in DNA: TGTGCCAGCGCCAGCGGCACAGATACGCAGTATTTT.

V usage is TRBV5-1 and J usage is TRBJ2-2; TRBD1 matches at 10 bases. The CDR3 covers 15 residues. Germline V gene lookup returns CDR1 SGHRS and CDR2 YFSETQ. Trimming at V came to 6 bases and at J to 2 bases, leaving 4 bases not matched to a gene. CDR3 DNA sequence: TGCGCCAGCAATCGGGACAGGGGAAACACCGGGGAGCTGTTTTTT. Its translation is CASNRDRGNTGELFF.

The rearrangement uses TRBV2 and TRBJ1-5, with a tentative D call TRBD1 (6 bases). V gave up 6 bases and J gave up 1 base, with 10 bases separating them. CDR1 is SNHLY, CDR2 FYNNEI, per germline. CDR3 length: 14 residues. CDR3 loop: CASRDGQSNQPQHF. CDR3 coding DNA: TGTGCCAGCAGAGACGGACAGAGCAATCAGCCCCAGCATTTT.

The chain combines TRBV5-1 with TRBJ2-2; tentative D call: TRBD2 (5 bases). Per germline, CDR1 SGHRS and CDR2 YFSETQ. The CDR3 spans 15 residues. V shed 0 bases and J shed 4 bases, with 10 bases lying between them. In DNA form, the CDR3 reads TGCGCCAGCAGCTTGGCGGGAACTGCCACCGGGGAGCTGTTTTTT. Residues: CASSLAGTATGELFF.

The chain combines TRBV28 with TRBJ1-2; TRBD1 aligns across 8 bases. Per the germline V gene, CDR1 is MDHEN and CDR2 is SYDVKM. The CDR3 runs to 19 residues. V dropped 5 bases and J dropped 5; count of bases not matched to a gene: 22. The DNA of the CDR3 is TGTGCCAGCAGTCTCAAGACAGGGGCCCCGTCTTTTTCCGGGTATGGCTACACCTTC. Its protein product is CASSLKTGAPSFSGYGYTF.

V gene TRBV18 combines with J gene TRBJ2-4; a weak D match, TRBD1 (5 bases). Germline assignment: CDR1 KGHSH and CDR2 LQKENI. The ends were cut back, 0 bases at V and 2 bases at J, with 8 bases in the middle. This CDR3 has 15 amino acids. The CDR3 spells CASSPPDSSKNIQYF. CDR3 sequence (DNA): TGTGCCAGCTCACCACCCGACAGCTCCAAAAACATTCAGTACTTC.

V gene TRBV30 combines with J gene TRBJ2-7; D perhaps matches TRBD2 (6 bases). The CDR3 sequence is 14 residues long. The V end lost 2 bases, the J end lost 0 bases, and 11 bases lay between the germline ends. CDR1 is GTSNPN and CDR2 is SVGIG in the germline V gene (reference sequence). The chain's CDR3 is CAWSFQRASYEQYF. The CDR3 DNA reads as TGTGCCTGGAGTTTCCAGCGGGCCTCCTACGAGCAGTACTTC.

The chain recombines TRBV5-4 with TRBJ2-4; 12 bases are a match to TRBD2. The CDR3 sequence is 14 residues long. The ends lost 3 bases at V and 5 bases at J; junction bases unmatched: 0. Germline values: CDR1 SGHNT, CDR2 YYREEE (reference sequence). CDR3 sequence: CASSSSGRENIQYF. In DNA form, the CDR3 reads TGTGCCAGCAGCTCTAGCGGGAGGGAAAACATTCAGTACTTC.

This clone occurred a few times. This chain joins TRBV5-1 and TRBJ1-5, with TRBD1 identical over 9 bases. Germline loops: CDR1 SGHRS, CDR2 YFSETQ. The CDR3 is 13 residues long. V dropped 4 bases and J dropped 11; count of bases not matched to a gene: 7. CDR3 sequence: CASSPTGGRAQHF. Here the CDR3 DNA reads TGCGCCAGCAGCCCGACAGGGGGACGAGCCCAGCATTTT.

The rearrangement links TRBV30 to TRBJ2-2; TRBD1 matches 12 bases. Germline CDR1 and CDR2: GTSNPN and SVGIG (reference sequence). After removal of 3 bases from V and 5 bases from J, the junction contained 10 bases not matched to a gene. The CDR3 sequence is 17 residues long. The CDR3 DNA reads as TGTGCCTGGAGCTCTAAGGGACAGGGGGCGGGAACCGGGGAGCTGTTTTTT. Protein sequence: CAWSSKGQGAGTGELFF. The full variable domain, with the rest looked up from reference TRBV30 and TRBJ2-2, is SQTIHQWPATLVQPVGSPLSLECTVEGTSNPNLYWYRQAAGRGLQLLFYSVGIGQISSEVPQNLSASRPQDRQFILSSKKLLLSDSGFYLCAWSSKGQGAGTGELFFGEGSRLTVL.

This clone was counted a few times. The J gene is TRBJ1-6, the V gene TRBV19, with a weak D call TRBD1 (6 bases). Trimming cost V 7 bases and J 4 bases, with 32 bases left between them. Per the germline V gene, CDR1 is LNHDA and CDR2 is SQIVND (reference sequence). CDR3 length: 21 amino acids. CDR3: CASTDRTGPSDPFAYNSPLHF. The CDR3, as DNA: TGTGCCAGTACCGACAGGACGGGCCCCTCCGATCCTTTCGCTTATAATTCACCCCTCCACTTT.

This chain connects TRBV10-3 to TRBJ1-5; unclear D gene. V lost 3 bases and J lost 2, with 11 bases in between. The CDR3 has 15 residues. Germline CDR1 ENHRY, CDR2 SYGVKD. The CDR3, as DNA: TGTGCCATCAGTGATTACAGTGGGCGCAATCAGCCCCAGCATTTT. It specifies CAISDYSGRNQPQHF.

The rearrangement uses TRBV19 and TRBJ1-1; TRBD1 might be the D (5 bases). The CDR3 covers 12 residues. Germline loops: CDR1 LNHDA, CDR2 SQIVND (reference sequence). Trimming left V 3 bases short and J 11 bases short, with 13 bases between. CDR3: CASSIRGAEAFF. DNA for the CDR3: TGTGCCAGTAGTATTCGAGGGGCCGAGGCTTTCTTT.

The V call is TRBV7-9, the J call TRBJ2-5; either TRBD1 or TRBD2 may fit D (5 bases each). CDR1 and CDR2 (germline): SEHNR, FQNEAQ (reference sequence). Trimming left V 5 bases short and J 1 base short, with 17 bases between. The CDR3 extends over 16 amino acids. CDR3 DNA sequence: TGTGCCAGCAGCCGAGCTGTGGGGGACGGCCAAGAGACCCAGTACTTC. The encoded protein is CASSRAVGDGQETQYF.

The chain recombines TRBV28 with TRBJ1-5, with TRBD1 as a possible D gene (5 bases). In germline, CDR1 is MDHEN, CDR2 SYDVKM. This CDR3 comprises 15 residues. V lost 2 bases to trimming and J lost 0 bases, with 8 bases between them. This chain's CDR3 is CASSLGGLSNQPQHF. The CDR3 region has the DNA TGTGCCAGCAGTTTAGGGGGACTTAGCAATCAGCCCCAGCATTTT.

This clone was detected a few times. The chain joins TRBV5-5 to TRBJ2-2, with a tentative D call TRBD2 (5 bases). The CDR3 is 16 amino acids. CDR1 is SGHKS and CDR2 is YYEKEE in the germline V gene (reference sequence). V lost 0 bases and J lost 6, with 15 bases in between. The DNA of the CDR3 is TGTGCCAGCAGCTTGGATCGGGGAGCTTTGGCCGGGGAGCTGTTTTTT. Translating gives CASSLDRGALAGELFF. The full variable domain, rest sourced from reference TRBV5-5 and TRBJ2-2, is DAGVTQSPTHLIKTRGQQVTLRCSPISGHKSVSWYQQVLGQGPQFIFQYYEKEERGRGNFPDRFSARQFPNYSSELNVNALLLGDSALYLCASSLDRGALAGELFFGEGSRLTVL.